This T cell receptor beta chain appears in the sequencing data of a study of blood T cells in healthy people across ages. Regarding the study as a whole: Estimated diversity that came from one million T cells was considered an underestimate. Significant beta diversity loss was already apparent by age approximately 42, declining roughly linearly.

Trimming pared 0 bases from V and 8 bases from J, leaving 18 bases between. The germline V gene encodes CDR1 SGHAT and CDR2 FQNNGV. This CDR3 is 16 amino acids long. Sample-barcoded 5' priming and a J-beta primer mix drove a second PCR of roughly 7 to 11 cycles. A single record per CDR3 protein comes from TCRdb applying MiXCR to the 5' RACE reads. The repertoire holds roughly 700,000 distinct CDR3 sequences, with roughly 50% as singletons. This clonotype came up a few times. Antigen specificity is unknown. Donors gave approximately 9.9 milliliters of peripheral blood apiece. Extracted total RNA amounted to at least 5.5 micrograms for each sample.

Material for sequencing was blood. The genes are TRBV11-2 and TRBJ2-3, with D perhaps given as TRBD1 or TRBD2 (6 bases each). This receptor was obtained from an older woman in good health. The CDR3 DNA sequence: TGTGCCAGCAGCTTAGATTTGGGCGGGATCAGGGGTACGCAGTATTTT. Encoded protein: CASSLDLGGIRGTQYF. Supplemented by reference TRBV11-2 and TRBJ2-3, the full variable domain reads EAGVAQSPRYKIIEKRQSVAFWCNPISGHATLYWYQQILGQGPKLLIQFQNNGVVDDSQLPKDRFSAERLKGVDSTLKIQPAKLEDSAVYLCASSLDLGGIRGTQYFGPGTRLTVL.